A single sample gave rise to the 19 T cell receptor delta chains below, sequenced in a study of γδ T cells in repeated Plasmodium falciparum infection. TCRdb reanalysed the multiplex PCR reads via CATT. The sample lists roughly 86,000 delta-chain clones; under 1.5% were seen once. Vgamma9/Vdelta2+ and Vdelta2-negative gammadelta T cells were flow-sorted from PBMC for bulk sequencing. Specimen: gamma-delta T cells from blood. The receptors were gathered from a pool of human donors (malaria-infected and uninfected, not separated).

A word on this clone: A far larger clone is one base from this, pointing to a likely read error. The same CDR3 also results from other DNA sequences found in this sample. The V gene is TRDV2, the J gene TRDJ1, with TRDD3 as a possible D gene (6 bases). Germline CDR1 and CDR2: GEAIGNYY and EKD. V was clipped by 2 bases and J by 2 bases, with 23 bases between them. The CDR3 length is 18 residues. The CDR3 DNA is TGTGCCTGTGACAAGGGGGACACGGCCACATCGCAGACCGATAAACTCATCTTT. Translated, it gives CACDKGDTATSQTDKLIF.

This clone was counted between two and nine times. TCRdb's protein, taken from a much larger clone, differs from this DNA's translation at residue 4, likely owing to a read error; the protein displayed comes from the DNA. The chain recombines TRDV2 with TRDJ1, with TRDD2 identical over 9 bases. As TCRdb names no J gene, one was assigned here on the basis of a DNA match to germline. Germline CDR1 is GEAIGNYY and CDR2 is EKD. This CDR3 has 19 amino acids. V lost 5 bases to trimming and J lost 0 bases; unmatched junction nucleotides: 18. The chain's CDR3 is CACGPTFLPVGSYTDKLIF. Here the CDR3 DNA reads TGTGCCTGTGGCCCAACCTTCCTACCGGTGGGGTCGTACACCGATAAACTCATCTTT.

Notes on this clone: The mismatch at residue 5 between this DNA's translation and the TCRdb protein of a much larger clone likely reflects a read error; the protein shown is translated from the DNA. The CDR3 region is CALGRGNTLQYADKLIF. The CDR3 region has the DNA TGTGCTCTTGGCCGGGGGAACACCCTTCAGTACGCCGATAAACTCATCTTT. V gene TRDV1 combines with J gene TRDJ1; D perhaps matches TRDD3 (6 bases). V lost 6 bases and J 3 bases, leaving 23 bases between the germline ends. The CDR3 totals 17 residues. Per germline, CDR1 TSWWSYY and CDR2 QGS.

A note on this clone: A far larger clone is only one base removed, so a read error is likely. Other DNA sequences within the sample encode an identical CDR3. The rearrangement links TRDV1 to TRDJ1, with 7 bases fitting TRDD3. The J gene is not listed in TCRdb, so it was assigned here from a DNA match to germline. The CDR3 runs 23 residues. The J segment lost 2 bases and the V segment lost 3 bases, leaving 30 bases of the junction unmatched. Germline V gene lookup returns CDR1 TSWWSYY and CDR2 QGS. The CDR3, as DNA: TGTGCTCTTGGGGAGCAGTACCTAAACCTGTACTGGGGAACCAGTGGGGGGACCGATAAACTCATCTTT. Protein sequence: CALGEQYLNLYWGTSGGTDKLIF.

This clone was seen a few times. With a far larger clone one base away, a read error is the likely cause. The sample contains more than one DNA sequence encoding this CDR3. The CDR3 nucleotides read TGTGCTCTTGGGGGGGACCCCGATCCTGCCGATAAACTCATTTTT. It is translated as CALGGDPDPADKLIF. The V gene corresponds to TRDV1; no J gene was called. Per the germline V gene, CDR1 is TSWWSYY and CDR2 is QGS. The CDR3 is made up of 15 amino acids.

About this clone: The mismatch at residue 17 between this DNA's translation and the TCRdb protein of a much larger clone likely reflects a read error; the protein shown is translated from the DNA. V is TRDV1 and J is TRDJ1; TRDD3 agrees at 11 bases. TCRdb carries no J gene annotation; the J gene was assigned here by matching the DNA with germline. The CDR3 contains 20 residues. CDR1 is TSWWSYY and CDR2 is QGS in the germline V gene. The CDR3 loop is CALGELRWWGIRQYTDRLIF. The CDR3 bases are TGTGCTCTTGGGGAACTTCGGTGGTGGGGGATACGCCAGTACACCGATAGACTCATCTTT.

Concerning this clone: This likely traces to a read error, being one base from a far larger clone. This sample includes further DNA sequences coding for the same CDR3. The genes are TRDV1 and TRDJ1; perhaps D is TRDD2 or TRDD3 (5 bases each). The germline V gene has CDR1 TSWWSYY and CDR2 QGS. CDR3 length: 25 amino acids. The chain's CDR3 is CALGELLTALPGVLEVTLYTDKLIF. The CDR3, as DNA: TGTGCTCTTGGGGAACTGTTGACAGCCCTACCCGGTGTACTGGAGGTCACACTGTACACCGATAAACTCATCTTC.

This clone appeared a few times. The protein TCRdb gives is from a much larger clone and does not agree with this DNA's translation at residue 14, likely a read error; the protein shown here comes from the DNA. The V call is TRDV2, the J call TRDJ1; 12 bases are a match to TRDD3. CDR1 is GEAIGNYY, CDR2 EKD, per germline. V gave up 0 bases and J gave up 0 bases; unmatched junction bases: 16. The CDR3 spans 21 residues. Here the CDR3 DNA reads TGTGCCTGTGACACCGTTACTGGGGGATACACCATTCCTTGCCACACCGATAAACTCATCTTT. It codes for CACDTVTGGYTIPCHTDKLIF.

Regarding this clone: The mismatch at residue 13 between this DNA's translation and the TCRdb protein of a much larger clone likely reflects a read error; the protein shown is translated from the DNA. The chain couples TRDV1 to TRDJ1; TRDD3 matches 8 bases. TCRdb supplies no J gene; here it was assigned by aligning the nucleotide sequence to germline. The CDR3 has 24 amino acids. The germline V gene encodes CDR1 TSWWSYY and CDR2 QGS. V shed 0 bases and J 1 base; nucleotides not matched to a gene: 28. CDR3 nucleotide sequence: TGTGCTCTTGGGGAACTTAGAGTCTTCACCTGGGCAGAATGGGGATACAGGCTCACCGATAAACTCATCTTT. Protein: CALGELRVFTWAEWGYRLTDKLIF.

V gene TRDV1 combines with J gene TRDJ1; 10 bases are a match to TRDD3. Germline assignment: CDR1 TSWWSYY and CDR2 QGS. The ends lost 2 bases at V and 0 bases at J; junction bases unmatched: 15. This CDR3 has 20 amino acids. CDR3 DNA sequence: TGTGCTCTTGGGGAAATCTTACGCTGGGGGATATTCGAGTACACCGATAAACTCATCTTT. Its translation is CALGEILRWGIFEYTDKLIF.

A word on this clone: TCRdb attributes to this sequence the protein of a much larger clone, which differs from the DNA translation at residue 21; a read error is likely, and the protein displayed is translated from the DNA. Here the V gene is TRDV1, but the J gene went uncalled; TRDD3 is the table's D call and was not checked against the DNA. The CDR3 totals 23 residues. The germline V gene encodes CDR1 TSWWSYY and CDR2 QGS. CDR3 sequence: CALGAHSRRPSCTRLGDTDKPIF. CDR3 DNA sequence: TGTGCTCTTGGGGCGCACTCCCGCAGACCTTCCTGCACTCGACTGGGGGATACCGATAAACCCATCTTT.

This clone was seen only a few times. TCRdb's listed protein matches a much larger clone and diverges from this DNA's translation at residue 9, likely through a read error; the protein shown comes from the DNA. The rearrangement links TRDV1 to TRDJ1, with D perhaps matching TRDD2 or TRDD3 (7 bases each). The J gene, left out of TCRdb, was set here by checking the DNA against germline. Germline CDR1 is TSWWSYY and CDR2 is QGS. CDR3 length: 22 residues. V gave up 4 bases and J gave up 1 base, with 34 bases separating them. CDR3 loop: CALGAHKTFLRTGARGTDKLIF. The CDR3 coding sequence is TGTGCTCTTGGGGCCCATAAAACTTTCCTACGTACTGGGGCAAGGGGCACCGATAAACTCATCTTT.

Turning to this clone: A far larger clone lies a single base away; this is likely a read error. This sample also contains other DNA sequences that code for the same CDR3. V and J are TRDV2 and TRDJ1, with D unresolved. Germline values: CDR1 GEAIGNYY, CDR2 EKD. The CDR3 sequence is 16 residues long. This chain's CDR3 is CACDHLDYAYTDKLIF. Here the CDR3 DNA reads TGTGCCTGTGACCACCTGGATTACGCGTACACCGACAAACTCATCTTT.

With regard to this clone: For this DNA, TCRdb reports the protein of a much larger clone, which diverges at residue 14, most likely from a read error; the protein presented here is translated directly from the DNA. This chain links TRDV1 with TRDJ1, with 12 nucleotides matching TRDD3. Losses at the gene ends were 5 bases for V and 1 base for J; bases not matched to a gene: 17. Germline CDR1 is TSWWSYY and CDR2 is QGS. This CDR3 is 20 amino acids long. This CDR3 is CALGPMSTYWGILSTDKLIF. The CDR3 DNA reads TGTGCTCTTGGGCCTATGTCTACTTACTGGGGGATACTGTCCACCGATAAACTCATCTTT.

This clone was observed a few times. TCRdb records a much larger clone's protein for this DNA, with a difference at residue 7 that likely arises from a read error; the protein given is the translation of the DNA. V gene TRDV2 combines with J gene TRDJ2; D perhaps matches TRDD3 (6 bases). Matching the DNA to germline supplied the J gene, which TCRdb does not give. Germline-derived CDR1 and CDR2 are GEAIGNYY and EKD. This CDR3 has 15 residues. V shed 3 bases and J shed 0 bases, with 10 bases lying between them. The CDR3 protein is CACDWGVPLTAQLFF. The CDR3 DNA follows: TGTGCCTGTGACTGGGGGGTACCTTTGACAGCACAACTCTTCTTT.

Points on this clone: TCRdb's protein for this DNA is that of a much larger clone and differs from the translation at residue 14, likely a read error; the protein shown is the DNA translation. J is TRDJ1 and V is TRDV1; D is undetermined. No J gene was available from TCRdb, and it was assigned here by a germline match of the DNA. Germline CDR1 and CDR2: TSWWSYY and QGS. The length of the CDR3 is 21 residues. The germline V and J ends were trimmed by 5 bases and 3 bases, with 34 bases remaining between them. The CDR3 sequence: CALGPRRPRLRRLRGADKLIF. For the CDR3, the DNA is TGTGCTCTTGGGCCCAGGCGGCCTCGACTCCGGCGACTGAGAGGTGCCGATAAACTCATCTTT.

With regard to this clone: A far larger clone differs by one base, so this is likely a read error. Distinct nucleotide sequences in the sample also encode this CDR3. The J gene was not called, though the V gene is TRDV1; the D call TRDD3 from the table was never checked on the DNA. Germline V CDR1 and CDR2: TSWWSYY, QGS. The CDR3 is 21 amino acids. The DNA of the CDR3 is TGTGCTCTTGGGGAATCTACACACAACCTTGGGTGGGGGGAGAACACCGATAAACTTATCTTT. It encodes CALGESTHNLGWGENTDKLIF.

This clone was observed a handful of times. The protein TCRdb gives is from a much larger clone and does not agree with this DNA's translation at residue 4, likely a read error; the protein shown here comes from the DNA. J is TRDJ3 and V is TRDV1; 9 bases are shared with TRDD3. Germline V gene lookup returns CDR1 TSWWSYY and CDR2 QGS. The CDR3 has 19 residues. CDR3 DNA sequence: TGTGCTCTTGAGGAAACTGGGGGACTTTACTCCTGGGACACCCGACAGATGTTTTTC. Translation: CALEETGGLYSWDTRQMFF.

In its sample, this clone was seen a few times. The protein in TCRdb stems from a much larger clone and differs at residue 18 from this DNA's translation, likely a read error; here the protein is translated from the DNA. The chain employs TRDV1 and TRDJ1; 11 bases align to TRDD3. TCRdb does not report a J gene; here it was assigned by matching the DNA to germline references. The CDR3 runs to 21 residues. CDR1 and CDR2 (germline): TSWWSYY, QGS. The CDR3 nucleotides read TGTGCTCTTGGGGAACTGGGCGTCTCCTGGGGGATACCCTGGTACACCGATAGACTCATCTTT. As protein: CALGELGVSWGIPWYTDRLIF.